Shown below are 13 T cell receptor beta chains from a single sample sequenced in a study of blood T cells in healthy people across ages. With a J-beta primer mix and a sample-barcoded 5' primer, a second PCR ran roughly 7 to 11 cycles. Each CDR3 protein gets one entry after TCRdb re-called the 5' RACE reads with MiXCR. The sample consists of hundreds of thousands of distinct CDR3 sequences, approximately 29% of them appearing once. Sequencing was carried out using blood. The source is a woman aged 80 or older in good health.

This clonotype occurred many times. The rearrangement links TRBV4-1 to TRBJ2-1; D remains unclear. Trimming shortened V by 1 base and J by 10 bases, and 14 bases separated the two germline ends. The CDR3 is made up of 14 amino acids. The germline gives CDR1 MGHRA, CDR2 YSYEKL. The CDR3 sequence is CASSQVSPPGEQFF. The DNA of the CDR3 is TGCGCCAGCAGCCAAGTGTCCCCGCCAGGCGAGCAGTTCTTC.

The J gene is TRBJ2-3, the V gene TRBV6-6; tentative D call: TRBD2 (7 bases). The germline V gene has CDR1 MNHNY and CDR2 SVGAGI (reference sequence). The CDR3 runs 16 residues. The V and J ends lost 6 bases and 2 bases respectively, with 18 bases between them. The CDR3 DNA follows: TGTGCCAGCAGCCTATTGGGGGGGGGCCCCACAGATACGCAGTATTTT. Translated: CASSLLGGGPTDTQYF.

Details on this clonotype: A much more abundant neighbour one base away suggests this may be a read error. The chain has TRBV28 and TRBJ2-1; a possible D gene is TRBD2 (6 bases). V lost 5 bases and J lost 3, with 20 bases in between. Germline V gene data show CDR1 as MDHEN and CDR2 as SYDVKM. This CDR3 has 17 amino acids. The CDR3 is CASSPRLVGEYYNEQFF. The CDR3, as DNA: TGTGCCAGCAGTCCCCGACTAGTGGGAGAATACTACAATGAGCAGTTCTTC.

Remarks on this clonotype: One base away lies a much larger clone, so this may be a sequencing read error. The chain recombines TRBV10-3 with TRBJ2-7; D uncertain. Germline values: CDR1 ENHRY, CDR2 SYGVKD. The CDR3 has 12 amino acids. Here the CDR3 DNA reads TGTGCCGTCAGTCTCAGCTCCTACGAGCAGTACTTC. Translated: CAVSLSSYEQYF.

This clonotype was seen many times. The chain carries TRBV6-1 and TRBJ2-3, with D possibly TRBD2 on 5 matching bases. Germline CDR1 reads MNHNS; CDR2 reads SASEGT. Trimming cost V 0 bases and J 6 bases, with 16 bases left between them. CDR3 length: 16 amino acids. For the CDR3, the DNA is TGTGCCAGCAGTGAAGCGGGGTTCCCCGGGATGGATACGCAGTATTTT. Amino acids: CASSEAGFPGMDTQYF.

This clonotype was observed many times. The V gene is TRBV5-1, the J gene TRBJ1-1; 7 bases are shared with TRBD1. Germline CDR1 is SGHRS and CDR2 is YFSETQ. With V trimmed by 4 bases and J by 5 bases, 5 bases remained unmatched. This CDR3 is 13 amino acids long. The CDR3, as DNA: TGCGCCAGCAGCCGGGGACAGAAGACTGAAGCTTTCTTT. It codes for CASSRGQKTEAFF.

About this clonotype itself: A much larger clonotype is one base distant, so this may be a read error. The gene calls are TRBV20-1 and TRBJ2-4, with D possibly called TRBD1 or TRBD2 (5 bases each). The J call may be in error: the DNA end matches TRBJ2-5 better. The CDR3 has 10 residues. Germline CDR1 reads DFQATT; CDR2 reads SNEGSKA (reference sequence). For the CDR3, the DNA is TGCAGTGCTGGGGACGAGACCCAGTACTTC. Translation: CSAGDETQYF.

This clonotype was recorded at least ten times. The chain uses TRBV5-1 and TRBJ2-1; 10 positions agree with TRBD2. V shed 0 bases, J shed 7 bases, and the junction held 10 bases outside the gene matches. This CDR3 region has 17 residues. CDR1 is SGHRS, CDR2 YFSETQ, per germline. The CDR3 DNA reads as TGCGCCAGCAGCTTGGGTTTAAGCGGGGGGGCCAAGAATGAGCAGTTCTTC. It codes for CASSLGLSGGAKNEQFF.

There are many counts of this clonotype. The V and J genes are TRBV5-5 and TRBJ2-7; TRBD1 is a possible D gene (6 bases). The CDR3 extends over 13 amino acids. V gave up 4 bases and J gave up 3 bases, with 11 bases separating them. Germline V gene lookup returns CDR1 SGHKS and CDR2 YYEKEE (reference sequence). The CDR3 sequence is CASSRDTNYEQYF. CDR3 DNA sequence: TGTGCCAGCAGCCGGGACACAAACTACGAGCAGTACTTC.

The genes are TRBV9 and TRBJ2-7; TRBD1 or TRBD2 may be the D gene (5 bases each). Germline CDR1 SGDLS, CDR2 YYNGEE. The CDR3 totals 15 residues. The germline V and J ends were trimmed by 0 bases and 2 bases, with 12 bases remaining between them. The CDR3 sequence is CASSVEGTDTYEQYF. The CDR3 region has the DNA TGTGCCAGCAGCGTAGAGGGGACGGATACCTACGAGCAGTACTTC.

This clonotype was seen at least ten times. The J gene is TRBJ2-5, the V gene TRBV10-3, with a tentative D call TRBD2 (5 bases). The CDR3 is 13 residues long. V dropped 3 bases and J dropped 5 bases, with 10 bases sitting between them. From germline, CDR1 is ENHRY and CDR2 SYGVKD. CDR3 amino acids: CAISEGRRETQYF. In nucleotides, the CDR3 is TGTGCCATCAGTGAAGGGAGAAGGGAGACCCAGTACTTC.

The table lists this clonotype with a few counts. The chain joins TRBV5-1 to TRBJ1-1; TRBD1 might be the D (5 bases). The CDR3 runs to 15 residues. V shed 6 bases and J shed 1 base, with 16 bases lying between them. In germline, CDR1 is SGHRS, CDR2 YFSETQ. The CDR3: CASNSFGGTNTEAFF. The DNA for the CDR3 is TGCGCCAGCAACTCCTTCGGGGGGACGAACACTGAAGCTTTCTTT. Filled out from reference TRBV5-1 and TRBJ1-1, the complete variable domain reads KAGVTQTPRYLIKTRGQQVTLSCSPISGHRSVSWYQQTPGQGLQFLFEYFSETQRNKGNFPGRFSGRQFSNSRSEMNVSTLELGDSALYLCASNSFGGTNTEAFFGQGTRLTVV.

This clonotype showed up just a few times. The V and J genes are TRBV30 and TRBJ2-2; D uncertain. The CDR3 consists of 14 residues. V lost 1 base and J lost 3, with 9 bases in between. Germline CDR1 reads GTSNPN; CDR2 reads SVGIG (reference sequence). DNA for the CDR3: TGTGCCTGGAGTGCCCTGAGCGACACCGGGGAGCTGTTTTTT. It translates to CAWSALSDTGELFF.